Each of the 5 T cell receptor beta chains below was sequenced from the same sample in a study of early T cells in non-severe SARS-CoV-2 infection. MiXCR, run by TCRdb on the 5' RACE reads, gives a single entry per CDR3 protein. The sample includes about 35,000 distinct CDR3 sequences, roughly 6% seen only once; the top ten take approximately 7.6%. Material for sequencing was whole blood. The receptors were sampled from an adult who was a healthcare worker with PCR-confirmed SARS-CoV-2 infection or an uninfected control (not recorded which).

This clonotype was counted a few times. The V call is TRBV7-2, the J call TRBJ1-2; weak D call: TRBD1 (5 bases). The CDR3 spans 13 residues. CDR1 and CDR2 (germline): SGHTA, FQGNSA. Trimming pared 8 bases from V and 0 bases from J, leaving 10 bases between. The CDR3 nucleotides read TGTGCCAGCTCAGGGTTTCCTAACTATGGCTACACCTTC. Amino acids: CASSGFPNYGYTF.

The V gene is TRBV7-3, the J gene TRBJ2-3, with D tentatively TRBD2 (5 bases). Trimming left V 5 bases short and J 6 bases short, with 15 bases between. CDR1 and CDR2 (germline): SGHTA, FQGTGA. This CDR3 has 14 residues. This CDR3 is CASSAYITGDTQYF. Written as DNA, the CDR3 is TGTGCCAGCAGCGCTTATATCACGGGGGATACGCAGTATTTT.

In its sample, this clonotype was seen many times. V gene TRBV6-6 combines with J gene TRBJ1-6, with TRBD1 matching 10 bases. The CDR3 contains 12 residues. Germline V gives CDR1 MNHNY, CDR2 SVGAGI (reference sequence). The J segment lost 14 bases and the V segment lost 9 bases, leaving 7 bases of the junction unmatched. The DNA of the CDR3 is TGTGCCAGTAATACGGGACAGGGGTCCCTCCACTTT. It codes for CASNTGQGSLHF.

This clonotype came up a few times. CDR3 sequence: CASSPPSSNTEAFF. The DNA of the CDR3 is TGTGCCAGCTCACCACCAAGTTCAAACACTGAAGCTTTCTTT. The genes are TRBV18 and TRBJ1-1, with D hard to call. Germline V CDR1 and CDR2: KGHSH, LQKENI. Trimming removed 0 bases at V and 2 bases at J, with 7 bases between. This CDR3 has 14 amino acids.

The table lists this clonotype with a few counts. V usage is TRBV5-5 and J usage is TRBJ1-2; D possibly corresponds to TRBD1 (6 bases). The germline V and J ends were trimmed by 4 bases and 5 bases, with 12 bases remaining between them. CDR1 is SGHKS, CDR2 YYEKEE, per germline (reference sequence). CDR3 length: 13 amino acids. In DNA form, the CDR3 reads TGTGCCAGCAGCGGGCGACAGGCTTATGGCTACACCTTC. It translates to CASSGRQAYGYTF.